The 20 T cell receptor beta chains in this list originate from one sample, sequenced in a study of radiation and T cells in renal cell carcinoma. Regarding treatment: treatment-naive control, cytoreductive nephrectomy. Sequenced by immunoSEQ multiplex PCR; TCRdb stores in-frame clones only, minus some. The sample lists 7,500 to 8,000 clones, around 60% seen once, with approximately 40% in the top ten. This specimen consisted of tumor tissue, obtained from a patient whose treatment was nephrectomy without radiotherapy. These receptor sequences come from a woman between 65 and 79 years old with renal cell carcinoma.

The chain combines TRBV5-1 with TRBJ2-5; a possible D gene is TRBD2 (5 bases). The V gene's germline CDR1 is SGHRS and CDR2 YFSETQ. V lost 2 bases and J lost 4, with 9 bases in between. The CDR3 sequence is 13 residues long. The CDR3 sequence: CASSFGGGETQYF. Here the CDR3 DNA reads TGCGCCAGCAGCTTCGGTGGAGGAGAGACCCAGTACTTC.

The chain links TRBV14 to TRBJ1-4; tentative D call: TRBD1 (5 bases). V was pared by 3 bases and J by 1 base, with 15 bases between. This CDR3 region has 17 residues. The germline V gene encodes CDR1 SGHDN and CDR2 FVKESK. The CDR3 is CASSHPRDGETNEKLFF. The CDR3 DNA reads TGTGCCAGCAGCCACCCCCGGGACGGAGAAACTAATGAAAAACTGTTTTTT.

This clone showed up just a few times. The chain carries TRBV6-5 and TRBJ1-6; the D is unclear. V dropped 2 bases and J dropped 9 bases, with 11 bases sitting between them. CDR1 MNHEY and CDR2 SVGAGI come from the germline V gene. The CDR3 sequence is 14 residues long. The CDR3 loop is CASSYGLELSPLHF. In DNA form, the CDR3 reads TGTGCCAGCAGTTACGGCTTGGAGCTTTCACCCCTCCACTTT.

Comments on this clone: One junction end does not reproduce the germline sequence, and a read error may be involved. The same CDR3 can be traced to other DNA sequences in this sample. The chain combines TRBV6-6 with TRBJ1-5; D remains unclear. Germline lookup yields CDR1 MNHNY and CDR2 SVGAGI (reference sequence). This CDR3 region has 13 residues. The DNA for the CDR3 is TGTGCCACCAACCAGGTTCTCGATCAGCCCCAGCACTTT. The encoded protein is CATNQVLDQPQHF.

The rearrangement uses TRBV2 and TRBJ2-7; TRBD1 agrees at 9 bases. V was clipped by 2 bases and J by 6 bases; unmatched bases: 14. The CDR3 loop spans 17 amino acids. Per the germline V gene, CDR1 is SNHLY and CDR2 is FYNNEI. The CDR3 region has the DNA TGTGCCAGCAGTGAACCCCTACAGGGGGCGCGGGAATCCGAGCAGTACTTC. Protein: CASSEPLQGARESEQYF.

CDR3 amino acids: CASSFRGLAGLGEQYF. The CDR3 DNA sequence: TGTGCCAGCAGCTTTCGGGGACTAGCGGGGCTCGGGGAGCAGTACTTC. The V call is TRBV5-6, the J call TRBJ2-7; 13 bases are a match to TRBD2. J was trimmed by 7 bases and V by 2 bases; bases with no gene match: 9. The V gene's germline CDR1 is SGHDT and CDR2 YYEEEE. The CDR3 consists of 16 residues. Based on the CDR3 plus reference TRBV5-6 and TRBJ2-7, the full variable domain is DAGVTQSPTHLIKTRGQQVTLRCSPKSGHDTVSWYQQALGQGPQFIFQYYEEEERQRGNFPDRFSGHQFPNYSSELNVNALLLGDSALYLCASSFRGLAGLGEQYFGPGTRLTVT.

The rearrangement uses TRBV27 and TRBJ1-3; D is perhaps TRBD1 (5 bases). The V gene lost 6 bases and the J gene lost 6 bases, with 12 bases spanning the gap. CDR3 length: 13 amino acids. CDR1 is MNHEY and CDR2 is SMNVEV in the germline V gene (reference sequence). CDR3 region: CASRPGGTNTIYF. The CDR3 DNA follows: TGTGCCAGCAGGCCGGGGGGAACAAACACCATATATTTT.

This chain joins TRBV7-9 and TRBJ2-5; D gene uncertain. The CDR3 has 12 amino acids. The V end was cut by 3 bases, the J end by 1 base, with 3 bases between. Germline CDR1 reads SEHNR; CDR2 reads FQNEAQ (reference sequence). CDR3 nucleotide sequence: TGTGCCAGCAGCTTGGTCCAAGAGACCCAGTACTTC. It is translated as CASSLVQETQYF. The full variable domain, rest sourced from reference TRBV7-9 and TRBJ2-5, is DTGVSQNPRHKITKRGQNVTFRCDPISEHNRLYWYRQTLGQGPEFLTYFQNEAQLEKSRLLSDRFSAERPKGSFSTLEIQRTEQGDSAMYLCASSLVQETQYFGPGTRLLVL.

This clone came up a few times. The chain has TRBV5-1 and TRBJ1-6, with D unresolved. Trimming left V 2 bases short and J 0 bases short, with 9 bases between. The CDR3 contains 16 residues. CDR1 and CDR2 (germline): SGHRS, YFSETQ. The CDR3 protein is CASSLVAVSYNSPLHF. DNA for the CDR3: TGCGCCAGCAGCTTAGTAGCAGTCTCCTATAATTCACCCCTCCACTTT.

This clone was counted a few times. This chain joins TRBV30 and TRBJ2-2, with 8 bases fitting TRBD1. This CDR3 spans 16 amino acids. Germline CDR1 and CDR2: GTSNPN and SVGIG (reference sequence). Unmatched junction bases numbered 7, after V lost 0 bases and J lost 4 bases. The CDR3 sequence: CAWSVQSGGPTGELFF. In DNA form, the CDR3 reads TGTGCCTGGAGTGTACAGTCAGGGGGCCCCACCGGGGAGCTGTTTTTT.

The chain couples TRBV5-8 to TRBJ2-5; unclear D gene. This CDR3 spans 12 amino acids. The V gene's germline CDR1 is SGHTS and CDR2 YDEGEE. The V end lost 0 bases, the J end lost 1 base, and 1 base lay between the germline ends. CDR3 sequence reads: CASSLVQETQYF. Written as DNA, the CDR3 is TGTGCCAGCAGCTTGGTCCAAGAGACCCAGTACTTC.

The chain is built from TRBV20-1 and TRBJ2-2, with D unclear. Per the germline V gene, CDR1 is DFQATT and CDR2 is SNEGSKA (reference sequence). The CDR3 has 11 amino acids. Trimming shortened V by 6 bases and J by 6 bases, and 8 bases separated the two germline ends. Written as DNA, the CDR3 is TGCAGTGCCGGAGTGGCCGGGGAGCTGTTTTTT. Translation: CSAGVAGELFF.

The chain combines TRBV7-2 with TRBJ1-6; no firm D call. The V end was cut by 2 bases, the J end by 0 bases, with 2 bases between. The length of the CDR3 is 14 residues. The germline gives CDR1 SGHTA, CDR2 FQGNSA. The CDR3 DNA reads TGTGCCAGCAGCTTACTCTCCTATAATTCACCCCTCCACTTT. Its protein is CASSLLSYNSPLHF.

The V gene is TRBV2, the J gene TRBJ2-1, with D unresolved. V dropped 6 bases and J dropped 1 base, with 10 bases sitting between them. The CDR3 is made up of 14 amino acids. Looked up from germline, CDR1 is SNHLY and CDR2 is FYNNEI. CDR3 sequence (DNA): TGTGCCAGCAGCCGACAAGGGTCCTACAATGAGCAGTTCTTC. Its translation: CASSRQGSYNEQFF.

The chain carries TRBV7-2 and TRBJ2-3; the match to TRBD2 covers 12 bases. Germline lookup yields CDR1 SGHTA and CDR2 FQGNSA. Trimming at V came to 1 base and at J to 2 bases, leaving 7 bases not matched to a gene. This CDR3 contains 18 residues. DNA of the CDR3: TGTGCCAGCAGCTTAGGGGTACTAGCGGGGGGTTCCACAGATACGCAGTATTTT. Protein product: CASSLGVLAGGSTDTQYF. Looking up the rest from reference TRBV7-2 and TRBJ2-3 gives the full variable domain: GAGVSQSPSNKVTEKGKDVELRCDPISGHTALYWYRQSLGQGLEFLIYFQGNSAPDKSGLPSDRFSAERTGGSVSTLTIQRTQQEDSAVYLCASSLGVLAGGSTDTQYFGPGTRLTVL.

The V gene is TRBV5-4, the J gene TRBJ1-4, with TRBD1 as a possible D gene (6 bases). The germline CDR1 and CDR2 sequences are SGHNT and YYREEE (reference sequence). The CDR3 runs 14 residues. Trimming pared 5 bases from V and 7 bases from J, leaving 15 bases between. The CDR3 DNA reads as TGTGCCAGCAGAAGCGACAGGACCTCTGAAAAACTGTTTTTT. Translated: CASRSDRTSEKLFF. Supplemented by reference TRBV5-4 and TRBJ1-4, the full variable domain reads ETGVTQSPTHLIKTRGQQVTLRCSSQSGHNTVSWYQQALGQGPQFIFQYYREEENGRGNFPPRFSGLQFPNYSSELNVNALELDDSALYLCASRSDRTSEKLFFGSGTQLSVL.

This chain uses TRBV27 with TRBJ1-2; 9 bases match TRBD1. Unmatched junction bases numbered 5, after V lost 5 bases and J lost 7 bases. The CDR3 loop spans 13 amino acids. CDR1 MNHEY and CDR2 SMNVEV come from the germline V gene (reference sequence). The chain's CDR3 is CASSPQGAGGYTF. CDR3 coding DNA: TGTGCCAGCAGTCCACAGGGGGCAGGTGGCTACACCTTC.

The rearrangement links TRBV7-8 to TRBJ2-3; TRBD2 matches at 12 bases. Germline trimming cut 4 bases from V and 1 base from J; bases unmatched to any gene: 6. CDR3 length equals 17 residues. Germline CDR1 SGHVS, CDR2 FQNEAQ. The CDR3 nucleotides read TGTGCCAGCAGCTGCCGACTAGCGGGGGCTTGCACAGATACGCAGTATTTT. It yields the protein CASSCRLAGACTDTQYF.

This CDR3 reads CASSTGASYEQYF. The CDR3 DNA reads TGTGCCAGCAGCACAGGGGCCTCCTACGAGCAGTACTTC. This rearrangement joins TRBV7-6 to TRBJ2-7; 7 nucleotides line up with TRBD1. Per germline, CDR1 SGHVS and CDR2 FNYEAQ. The CDR3 has 13 residues. V lost 5 bases, J lost 0 bases, and 1 base stayed unmatched.

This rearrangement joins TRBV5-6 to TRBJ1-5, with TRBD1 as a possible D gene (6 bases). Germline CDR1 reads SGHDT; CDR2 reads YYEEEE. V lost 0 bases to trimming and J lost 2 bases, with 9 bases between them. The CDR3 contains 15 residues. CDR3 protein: CASSLAGGGNQPQHF. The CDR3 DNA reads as TGTGCCAGCAGCTTGGCCGGGGGCGGCAATCAGCCCCAGCATTTT.